These 16 T cell receptor beta chains originate from one sample sequenced in a study of blood T cell repertoires in COVID-19. Produced via immunoSEQ multiplex PCR; TCRdb's table is partial and in-frame only. There are about 140,000 clones in the sample; roughly 86% occur only once, and 10% lies in the top ten. Sequenced material: peripheral blood. These TCRs come from a middle-aged man with active or convalescent COVID-19.

In DNA, the CDR3 is TGTGCCAGCCCCGCGCGGGTGGGAGGGCCGATCTACGAGCAGTACTTC. It translates to CASPARVGGPIYEQYF. J is TRBJ2-7 and V is TRBV7-9; TRBD2 aligns across 7 bases. The germline CDR1 and CDR2 sequences are SEHNR and FQNEAQ (reference sequence). Trimming at V came to 8 bases and at J to 3 bases, leaving 16 bases not matched to a gene. The CDR3 totals 16 residues.

V usage is TRBV28 and J usage is TRBJ2-5; D gene ambiguous. The CDR3 has 14 amino acids. V was clipped by 0 bases and J by 2 bases, with 7 bases between them. Germline V gene lookup returns CDR1 MDHEN and CDR2 SYDVKM. CDR3 nucleotide sequence: TGTGCCAGCAGTTTATGGACAAGACAAGAGACCCAGTACTTC. Translating it yields CASSLWTRQETQYF.

The chain combines TRBV5-4 with TRBJ2-3, with D unresolved. The CDR3 length is 13 residues. Per the germline V gene, CDR1 is SGHNT and CDR2 is YYREEE (reference sequence). V was cut by 2 bases and J by 2 bases, with 6 bases left in between. The CDR3 coding sequence is TGTGCCAGCAGCTTAACAAACACAGATACGCAGTATTTT. It is translated as CASSLTNTDTQYF.

This clone has just a few counts. The rearrangement joins TRBV6-5 to TRBJ2-7; 13 bases match TRBD2. J lost 5 bases, V lost 6 bases, and 7 bases had no gene match. The CDR3 length is 15 residues. Per germline, CDR1 MNHEY and CDR2 SVGAGI. The CDR3 coding sequence is TGTGCCAGCAGCTCCACTAGCGGGAGGGCCCACGAGCAGTACTTC. Translating gives CASSSTSGRAHEQYF.

The chain recombines TRBV28 with TRBJ1-6; TRBD1 aligns across 7 bases. Germline CDR1 is MDHEN and CDR2 is SYDVKM. V shed 6 bases and J 7 bases; nucleotides not matched to a gene: 3. The CDR3 consists of 13 residues. The CDR3 here is CASSPTGNSPLHF. The CDR3 nucleotides are TGTGCCAGCAGCCCGACAGGGAATTCACCCCTCCACTTT.

Remarks on this clone: The same CDR3 arises from other DNA sequences in this sample as well. J is TRBJ1-5 and V is TRBV19; possible D gene TRBD1, 6 bases. This CDR3 comprises 15 residues. Germline assignment: CDR1 LNHDA and CDR2 SQIVND (reference sequence). Trimming pared 1 base from V and 2 bases from J, leaving 9 bases between. The CDR3 sequence is CASSIVGGGNQPQHF. The CDR3 coding sequence is TGTGCCAGTAGTATAGTAGGGGGAGGCAATCAGCCCCAGCATTTT.

The genes are TRBV2 and TRBJ1-3; D might be TRBD1 (6 bases). V was shortened by 3 bases and J by 4 bases, with 16 bases between the two germline ends. The germline gives CDR1 SNHLY, CDR2 FYNNEI. The CDR3 contains 16 residues. CDR3 nucleotide sequence: TGTGCCAGCAGTGAGGGCAGGGGATATTCCGGAAACACCATATATTTT. It yields the protein CASSEGRGYSGNTIYF.

This chain links TRBV4-1 with TRBJ2-1; D not resolved. The CDR3 is 13 amino acids. The ends were cut back, 0 bases at V and 7 bases at J, with 7 bases in the middle. Germline CDR1 MGHRA, CDR2 YSYEKL. The CDR3 spells CASSQEWANEQFF. CDR3 sequence (DNA): TGCGCCAGCAGCCAAGAATGGGCGAATGAGCAGTTCTTC.

The gene calls are TRBV5-1 and TRBJ2-7, with 7 bases matching TRBD1. J was trimmed by 5 bases and V by 4 bases; bases with no gene match: 3. Germline V gives CDR1 SGHRS, CDR2 YFSETQ. This CDR3 region has 12 residues. CDR3 coding DNA: TGCGCCAGCAGCCGACAGGGCCACGAGCAGTACTTC. Protein: CASSRQGHEQYF. Full variable domain (missing parts from reference TRBV5-1 and TRBJ2-7): KAGVTQTPRYLIKTRGQQVTLSCSPISGHRSVSWYQQTPGQGLQFLFEYFSETQRNKGNFPGRFSGRQFSNSRSEMNVSTLELGDSALYLCASSRQGHEQYFGPGTRLTVT.

The V call is TRBV5-6, the J call TRBJ2-5; D gene unclear. Between the trimmed V and J ends, which lost 0 bases and 7 bases, there was a span of 4 bases. This CDR3 spans 11 amino acids. The V gene's germline CDR1 is SGHDT and CDR2 YYEEEE. The CDR3 nucleotides are TGTGCCAGCAGCTTGGGAGGGACCCAGTACTTC. Amino acids: CASSLGGTQYF.

The chain employs TRBV5-6 and TRBJ1-6; D unresolved. V was clipped by 0 bases and J by 0 bases, with 13 bases between them. This CDR3 region has 18 residues. Germline CDR1 SGHDT, CDR2 YYEEEE. The DNA for the CDR3 is TGTGCCAGCAGCTTGGGAGAGGCTTCCTCCTCCTATAATTCACCCCTCCACTTT. Its protein product is CASSLGEASSSYNSPLHF.

The chain couples TRBV28 to TRBJ2-5, with D possibly being TRBD2 (6 bases). Germline values: CDR1 MDHEN, CDR2 SYDVKM. V was shortened by 6 bases and J by 5 bases, with 13 bases between the two germline ends. This CDR3 is 13 amino acids long. The CDR3 sequence: CASRLWGEETQYF. The CDR3 DNA reads as TGTGCCAGCAGGCTCTGGGGGGAGGAGACCCAGTACTTC.

The rearrangement joins TRBV27 to TRBJ1-1; D unclear. The germline V gene has CDR1 MNHEY and CDR2 SMNVEV (reference sequence). The CDR3 is 14 residues long. Trimming took off 7 bases at V and 1 base at J, with 13 bases between the two ends. CDR3 region: CASKGSPGNTEAFF. CDR3 nucleotide sequence: TGTGCCAGCAAAGGAAGTCCGGGGAACACTGAAGCTTTCTTT.

The gene calls are TRBV6-1 and TRBJ2-1, with a possible D match to TRBD2 (6 bases). V was trimmed by 3 bases and J by 8 bases, leaving 8 bases between them. The CDR3 consists of 12 residues. CDR1 MNHNS and CDR2 SASEGT come from the germline V gene. The CDR3 region has the DNA TGTGCCAGCAGTGATGGGAGGTATGAGCAGTTCTTC. Translated, it gives CASSDGRYEQFF.

The rearrangement joins TRBV2 to TRBJ1-6, with D possibly matching TRBD1 (5 bases). Germline V gene data show CDR1 as SNHLY and CDR2 as FYNNEI. V lost 10 bases and J lost 12, with 19 bases in between. This CDR3 has 13 amino acids. CDR3 DNA: TGTGCCACCACGGACATTAAAGCTGGACCCCTCCACTTT. Protein sequence: CATTDIKAGPLHF. Drawing the rest from reference TRBV2 and TRBJ1-6, the complete variable domain is EPEVTQTPSHQVTQMGQEVILRCVPISNHLYFYWYRQILGQKVEFLVSFYNNEISEKSEIFDDQFSVERPDGSNFTLKIRSTKLEDSAMYFCATTDIKAGPLHFGNGTRLTVT.

DNA for the CDR3: TGTGCCAGCAGCTTAGGGGCCGGATCTAATGAAAAACTGTTTTTT. It translates to CASSLGAGSNEKLFF. The V call is TRBV7-9, the J call TRBJ1-4; D uncertain. The CDR3 runs to 15 residues. The germline V gene encodes CDR1 SEHNR and CDR2 FQNEAQ (reference sequence). V lost 1 base and J 3 bases, leaving 9 bases between the germline ends.